The clone carrying this T cell receptor beta chain was seen a few times. Using a J-beta primer mix together with a sample-barcoded 5' primer, a second PCR was run for roughly 6 to 12 cycles. Each cDNA molecule was tagged by a template-switch adaptor with 12 random nucleotides. TCRdb passed the 5' RACE reads through MiXCR, listing each CDR3 protein once. Of fewer than 2,000,000 distinct CDR3 sequences listed, more than 35% were seen once; the top ten hold about 21%. This sample is drawn from a study of blood T cells in healthy people across ages. CDR3 length: 14 amino acids. The germline CDR1 and CDR2 sequences are SGHVS and FQNEAQ. The V and J ends lost 7 bases and 5 bases respectively, with 18 bases between them.

Sequenced sample: blood. The TCR was taken from a human donor in good health. The V and J genes are TRBV7-8 and TRBJ2-7, with TRBD1 as a possible D gene (6 bases). This chain's CDR3 is CASTQGTGLDEQYF. Here the CDR3 DNA reads TGTGCCAGCACCCAGGGGACGGGGTTGGACGAGCAGTACTTC.